These 27 T cell receptor beta chains came from one sample sequenced in a study of spatial heterogeneity in lung cancer. Documented time point: sample taken at primary tumor resection. The sequenced material consisted of unsorted whole RNA from tumor, nontumor lung or frozen PBMC. In TCRdb, the 5' RACE reads were re-called with MiXCR into one record per CDR3 protein. The table records 50,000 or so distinct CDR3 sequences, around 11% of them present only once. The input for sequencing was PBMCs, taken at surgery. The receptors come from a female donor with early-stage non-small cell lung cancer.

This clonotype was seen ten or more times. The rearrangement joins TRBV6-1 to TRBJ2-5; D not resolved. The V gene's germline CDR1 is MNHNS and CDR2 SASEGT. V gave up 3 bases and J gave up 5 bases, with 13 bases separating them. The CDR3 is made up of 14 amino acids. CDR3 DNA: TGTGCCAGCAGTGATTCCGGTGAGGCGGAGACCCAGTACTTC. Its protein product is CASSDSGEAETQYF.

This clonotype appeared many times. V is TRBV11-1 and J is TRBJ2-7, with 9 bases lining up with TRBD1. This CDR3 spans 14 amino acids. Germline loops: CDR1 SGHAT, CDR2 FQDESV (reference sequence). The V gene end was trimmed by 5 bases and the J gene end by 0 bases; junction bases not matched to a gene: 2. The CDR3 loop is CASSPTGGSYEQYF. The CDR3 DNA reads TGTGCCAGCAGCCCGACAGGGGGCTCCTACGAGCAGTACTTC. Looking up the rest from reference TRBV11-1 and TRBJ2-7 gives the full variable domain: EAEVAQSPRYKITEKSQAVAFWCDPISGHATLYWYRQILGQGPELLVQFQDESVVDDSQLPKDRFSAERLKGVDSTLKIQPAELGDSAMYLCASSPTGGSYEQYFGPGTRLTVT.

This clonotype was detected a few times. This chain connects TRBV6-1 to TRBJ1-2, with 7 positions matching TRBD1. This CDR3 is 15 amino acids long. With V trimmed by 0 bases and J by 5 bases, 6 bases remained unmatched. The germline CDR1 and CDR2 sequences are MNHNS and SASEGT. CDR3 protein: CASSEARTGIYGYTF. CDR3 in DNA: TGTGCCAGCAGTGAAGCCCGGACAGGAATATATGGCTACACCTTC.

This clonotype was detected only a few times. This chain links TRBV7-2 with TRBJ1-5; tentatively, D is TRBD1 (5 bases). Deletions cut 2 bases from V and 3 bases from J, with 11 bases between. Per germline, CDR1 SGHTA and CDR2 FQGNSA. The CDR3 loop spans 15 amino acids. The CDR3 is CASSLYEGANQPQHF. The CDR3 DNA is TGTGCCAGCAGCTTATATGAAGGGGCCAATCAGCCCCAGCATTTT.

This clonotype was counted only a few times. The chain is built from TRBV7-2 and TRBJ1-1; D is possibly TRBD1 (5 bases). This CDR3 region has 14 residues. Germline V gene data show CDR1 as SGHTA and CDR2 as FQGNSA. V lost 5 bases and J lost 4, with 14 bases in between. CDR3 residues: CASSTSTGGTEAFF. CDR3 DNA sequence: TGTGCCAGCAGCACCTCGACGGGGGGCACTGAAGCTTTCTTT.

The rearrangement links TRBV6-2 or TRBV6-3 to TRBJ2-1; the match to TRBD2 covers 8 bases. CDR3 length: 13 amino acids. V lost 6 bases to trimming and J lost 5 bases; unmatched junction nucleotides: 3. Looked up from germline, CDR1 is MNHEY and CDR2 is SVGEGT. CDR3 protein: CASRLAGNNEQFF. The CDR3 coding sequence is TGTGCCAGCAGATTAGCGGGGAACAATGAGCAGTTCTTC.

For the CDR3, the DNA is TGTGCCAGCAGTGAAAATTGGGGAACTGAAGCTTTCTTT. This translates into CASSENWGTEAFF. V and J are TRBV2 and TRBJ1-1; D gene ambiguous. V gave up 2 bases and J gave up 5 bases, with 9 bases separating them. CDR3 size: 13 residues. The germline gives CDR1 SNHLY, CDR2 FYNNEI.

The V and J genes are TRBV20-1 and TRBJ1-5; D might be TRBD1 (6 bases). V lost 5 bases to trimming and J lost 1 base, with 12 bases between them. The CDR3 loop spans 14 amino acids. From germline, CDR1 is DFQATT and CDR2 SNEGSKA (reference sequence). For the CDR3, the DNA is TGCAGTGCTGGCGCCGGGACAAGCAATCAGCCCCAGCATTTT. Amino acids: CSAGAGTSNQPQHF.

This clonotype has ten or more counts. The V gene is TRBV20-1, the J gene TRBJ2-1; 13 nucleotides match TRBD2. The ends lost 0 bases at V and 2 bases at J; junction bases unmatched: 7. Germline CDR1 reads DFQATT; CDR2 reads SNEGSKA (reference sequence). There are 18 residues in the CDR3. CDR3 sequence reads: CSARDHGLAGVTYNEQFF. The DNA for the CDR3 is TGCAGTGCTAGAGATCACGGACTAGCGGGGGTTACCTACAATGAGCAGTTCTTC.

This clonotype showed up just a few times. The J gene is TRBJ2-7, the V gene TRBV12-3 or TRBV12-4; D is possibly TRBD2 (7 bases). V was cut by 6 bases and J by 9 bases, with 21 bases left in between. CDR3 size: 14 residues. The CDR3 loop reads CASSQSPGGGGQYF. CDR3 nucleotides: TGTGCCAGCAGCCAATCACCCGGGGGAGGGGGGCAGTACTTC.

This clonotype was detected many times. The V and J genes are TRBV28 and TRBJ2-1; no clear D gene. The V end lost 4 bases, the J end lost 0 bases, and 10 bases lay between the germline ends. The CDR3 sequence is 15 residues long. Germline V gives CDR1 MDHEN, CDR2 SYDVKM. The CDR3 protein is CASSSDTGSYNEQFF. The CDR3 DNA sequence: TGTGCCAGCAGTTCCGACACCGGCTCCTACAATGAGCAGTTCTTC.

This chain uses TRBV7-9 with TRBJ2-5; D is uncertain. The V end was cut by 3 bases, the J end by 2 bases, with 7 bases between. CDR1 and CDR2 from the germline V gene are SEHNR and FQNEAQ (reference sequence). This CDR3 has 13 residues. CDR3 loop: CASSLLNQETQYF. The CDR3 nucleotides are TGTGCCAGCAGCTTGCTAAATCAAGAGACCCAGTACTTC.

The chain uses TRBV20-1 and TRBJ1-4, with D unresolved. This CDR3 has 17 residues. The germline V and J ends were trimmed by 6 bases and 7 bases, with 27 bases remaining between them. Germline CDR1 and CDR2: DFQATT and SNEGSKA (reference sequence). The CDR3 spells CSAPGFRSSGGSEKLFF. The DNA for the CDR3 is TGCAGTGCCCCCGGTTTTCGGAGTTCAGGAGGAAGTGAAAAACTGTTTTTT.

This clonotype was counted at least ten times. V gene TRBV2 combines with J gene TRBJ2-1; possibly TRBD2 for D (6 bases). CDR1 SNHLY and CDR2 FYNNEI come from the germline V gene. The CDR3 runs to 13 residues. Trimming took off 2 bases at V and 8 bases at J, with 10 bases between the two ends. CDR3 sequence: CASSEPGGDEQFF. The CDR3 nucleotides read TGTGCCAGCAGTGAACCAGGCGGGGATGAGCAGTTCTTC. Full variable domain (missing parts from reference TRBV2 and TRBJ2-1): EPEVTQTPSHQVTQMGQEVILRCVPISNHLYFYWYRQILGQKVEFLVSFYNNEISEKSEIFDDQFSVERPDGSNFTLKIRSTKLEDSAMYFCASSEPGGDEQFFGPGTRLTVL.

The chain recombines TRBV12-3 or TRBV12-4 with TRBJ2-2, with D possibly TRBD1 on 6 matching bases. This CDR3 is built from 14 residues. Trimming shortened V by 6 bases and J by 8 bases, and 16 bases separated the two germline ends. The CDR3 region has the DNA TGTGCCAGCAGAATTACAGGGTTCGTGGGGGAGCTGTTTTTT. It codes for CASRITGFVGELFF.

DNA for the CDR3: TGTGCCAGCTGTCCGACAGGGGGAGGCATTCAGTACTTC. It translates to CASCPTGGGIQYF. The chain couples TRBV6-5 to TRBJ2-4; 9 nucleotides align to TRBD1. V trimming: 8 bases; J trimming: 9 bases; junction bases outside the gene matches: 8. The CDR3 is 13 residues long. Germline V gives CDR1 MNHEY, CDR2 SVGAGI.

The table lists this clonotype with a few counts. The V and J genes are TRBV19 and TRBJ2-2; D uncertain. The CDR3 covers 14 residues. Germline V gene sequence: CDR1 LNHDA, CDR2 SQIVND (reference sequence). Trimming removed 3 bases from V and 2 bases from J, with 7 bases in between. CDR3 coding DNA: TGTGCCAGTAGTATTCAGCCCAACACCGGGGAGCTGTTTTTT. Translated: CASSIQPNTGELFF.

V gene TRBV5-1 combines with J gene TRBJ2-7, with 7 bases matching TRBD1. The germline gives CDR1 SGHRS, CDR2 YFSETQ. This CDR3 spans 16 amino acids. The ends lost 2 bases at V and 3 bases at J; junction bases unmatched: 11. This CDR3 is CASSFYIPGQNYEQYF. DNA for the CDR3: TGCGCCAGCAGCTTCTACATCCCGGGACAGAACTACGAGCAGTACTTC.

This clonotype was found many times. The chain employs TRBV28 and TRBJ1-6; TRBD1 aligns across 10 bases. The CDR3 is 16 amino acids. From germline, CDR1 is MDHEN and CDR2 SYDVKM. V trimming: 2 bases; J trimming: 7 bases; junction bases outside the gene matches: 5. Here the CDR3 DNA reads TGTGCCAGCAGTTTAAGACAGGGGGCCGCGAATTCACCCCTCCACTTT. It specifies CASSLRQGAANSPLHF.

This CDR3 reads CASSSPRTGVGYGYTF. The CDR3 DNA is TGTGCCAGCAGCTCCCCCCGGACAGGGGTTGGCTATGGCTACACCTTC. The chain has TRBV11-2 and TRBJ1-2; 9 positions match TRBD1. Unmatched junction bases numbered 10, after V lost 4 bases and J lost 4 bases. CDR3 length: 16 residues. Germline lookup yields CDR1 SGHAT and CDR2 FQNNGV.

This clonotype has more than one count but fewer than ten. The J gene is TRBJ1-4, the V gene TRBV12-3 or TRBV12-4, with 7 positions matching TRBD1. With 6 bases clipped from V and 6 bases from J, the junction kept 7 bases outside the gene matches. The CDR3 is made up of 14 amino acids. In DNA, the CDR3 is TGTGCCAGCAGCATTTCCCAGGGGGATGAAAAACTGTTTTTT. As protein: CASSISQGDEKLFF.

The chain combines TRBV18 with TRBJ1-3; D gene unclear. This CDR3 comprises 14 residues. CDR1 KGHSH and CDR2 LQKENI come from the germline V gene. Trimming shortened V by 3 bases and J by 1 base, and 7 bases separated the two germline ends. The CDR3, as DNA: TGTGCCAGCTCACCCGGTAATTCTGGAAACACCATATATTTT. The encoded protein is CASSPGNSGNTIYF.

This clonotype was seen more than once but under ten times. This sequence joins TRBV7-9 and TRBJ2-6, with 7 bases that match TRBD1. This CDR3 spans 17 amino acids. In germline, CDR1 is SEHNR, CDR2 FQNEAQ (reference sequence). Trimming took 5 bases from V and 0 from J; bases not matched to a gene: 7. The CDR3 here is CASSPTGLSSGANVLTF. As DNA, the CDR3 is TGTGCCAGCAGCCCGACAGGGCTAAGCTCTGGGGCCAACGTCCTGACTTTC.

The V call is TRBV4-2, the J call TRBJ2-2, with 11 bases matching TRBD2. The CDR3 length is 19 residues. Germline CDR1 LGHNA, CDR2 YNFKEQ. J lost 3 bases, V lost 2 bases, and 11 bases had no gene match. The CDR3 nucleotides read TGTGCCAGCAGCCAACTAAGACTAGCGGGGACCTTAGACACCGGGGAGCTGTTTTTT. As protein: CASSQLRLAGTLDTGELFF.

This clonotype has just a few counts. The V gene is TRBV6-2 or TRBV6-3, the J gene TRBJ1-3; D is uncertain. The germline CDR1 and CDR2 sequences are MNHEY and SVGEGT. V gave up 10 bases and J gave up 12 bases, with 25 bases separating them. This CDR3 region has 14 residues. The CDR3 spells CATMPGPFDGGIYF. The CDR3 DNA is TGTGCCACCATGCCCGGGCCGTTCGACGGTGGCATATATTTT.

This sequence joins TRBV27 and TRBJ2-7; D is possibly TRBD1 (5 bases). Between the trimmed V and J ends, which lost 4 bases and 6 bases, there was a span of 22 bases. The CDR3 is 16 residues long. The germline V gene encodes CDR1 MNHEY and CDR2 SMNVEV (reference sequence). The CDR3 loop is CASSYLGQGIMSEQYF. CDR3 nucleotides: TGTGCCAGCAGTTACCTGGGGCAGGGCATCATGAGCGAGCAGTACTTC.

The CDR3 spells CASSLVAGGRDQPQHF. CDR3 DNA: TGTGCCAGCAGCTTAGTCGCAGGGGGACGGGATCAGCCCCAGCATTTT. The chain is built from TRBV7-2 and TRBJ1-5; TRBD1 aligns across 7 bases. The CDR3 totals 16 residues. Germline assignment: CDR1 SGHTA and CDR2 FQGNSA. V was pared by 1 base and J by 5 bases, with 8 bases of the junction left unmatched.